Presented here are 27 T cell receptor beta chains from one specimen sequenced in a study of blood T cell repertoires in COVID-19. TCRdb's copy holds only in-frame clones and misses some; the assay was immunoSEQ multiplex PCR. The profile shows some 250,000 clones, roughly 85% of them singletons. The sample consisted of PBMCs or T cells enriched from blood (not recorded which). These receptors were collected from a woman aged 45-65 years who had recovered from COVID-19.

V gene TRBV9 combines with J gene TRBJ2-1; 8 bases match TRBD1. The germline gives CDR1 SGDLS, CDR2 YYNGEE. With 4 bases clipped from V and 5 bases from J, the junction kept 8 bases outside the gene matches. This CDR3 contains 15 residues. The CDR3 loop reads CASSSGQGLNNEQFF. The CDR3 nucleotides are TGTGCCAGCAGCTCAGGACAGGGCCTTAACAATGAGCAGTTCTTC.

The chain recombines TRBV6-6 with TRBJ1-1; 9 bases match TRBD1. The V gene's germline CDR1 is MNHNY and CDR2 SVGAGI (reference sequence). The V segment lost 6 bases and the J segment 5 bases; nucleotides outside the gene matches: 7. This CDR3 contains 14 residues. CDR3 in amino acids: CASSLDRGGTEAFF. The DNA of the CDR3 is TGTGCCAGCAGCTTGGACAGGGGTGGGACTGAAGCTTTCTTT.

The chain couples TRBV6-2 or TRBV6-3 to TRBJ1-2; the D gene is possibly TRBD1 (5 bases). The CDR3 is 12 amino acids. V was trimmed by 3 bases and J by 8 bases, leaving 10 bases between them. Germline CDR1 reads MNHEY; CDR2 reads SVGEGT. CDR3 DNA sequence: TGTGCCAGCAGTTATATAAGGGGCGGCTACACCTTC. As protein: CASSYIRGGYTF.

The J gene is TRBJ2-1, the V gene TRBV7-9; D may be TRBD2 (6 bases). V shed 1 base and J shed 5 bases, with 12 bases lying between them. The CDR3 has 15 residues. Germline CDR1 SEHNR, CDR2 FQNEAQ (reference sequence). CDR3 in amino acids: CASSLEREYHNEQFF. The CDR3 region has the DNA TGTGCCAGCAGCTTAGAACGGGAGTACCACAATGAGCAGTTCTTC.

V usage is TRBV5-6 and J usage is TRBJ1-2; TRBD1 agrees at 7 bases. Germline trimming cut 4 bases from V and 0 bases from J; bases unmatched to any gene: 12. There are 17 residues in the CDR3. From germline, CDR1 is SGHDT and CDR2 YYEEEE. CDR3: CASSTAARQGANYGYTF. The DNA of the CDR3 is TGTGCCAGCAGCACAGCGGCCAGACAGGGAGCTAACTATGGCTACACCTTC.

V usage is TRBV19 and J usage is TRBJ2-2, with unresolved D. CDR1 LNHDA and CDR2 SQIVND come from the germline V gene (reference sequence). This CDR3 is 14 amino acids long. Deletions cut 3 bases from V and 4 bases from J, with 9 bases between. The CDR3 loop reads CASSIWSGTGELFF. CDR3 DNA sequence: TGTGCCAGTAGTATTTGGTCCGGCACCGGGGAGCTGTTTTTT. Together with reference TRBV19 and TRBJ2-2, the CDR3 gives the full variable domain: DGGITQSPKYLFRKEGQNVTLSCEQNLNHDAMYWYRQDPGQGLRLIYYSQIVNDFQKGDIAEGYSVSREKKESFPLTVTSAQKNPTAFYLCASSIWSGTGELFFGEGSRLTVL.

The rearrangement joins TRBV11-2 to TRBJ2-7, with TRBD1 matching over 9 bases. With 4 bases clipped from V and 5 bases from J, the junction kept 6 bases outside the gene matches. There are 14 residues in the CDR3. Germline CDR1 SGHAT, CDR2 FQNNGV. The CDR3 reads CASSSRGTGNEQYF. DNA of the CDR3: TGTGCCAGCAGCTCCCGAGGGACAGGGAACGAGCAGTACTTC.

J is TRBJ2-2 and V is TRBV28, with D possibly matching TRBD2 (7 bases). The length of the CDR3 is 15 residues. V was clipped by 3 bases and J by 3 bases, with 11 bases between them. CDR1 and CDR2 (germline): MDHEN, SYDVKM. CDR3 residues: CASSFRGADTGELFF. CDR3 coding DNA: TGTGCCAGCAGTTTCCGGGGGGCCGACACCGGGGAGCTGTTTTTT.

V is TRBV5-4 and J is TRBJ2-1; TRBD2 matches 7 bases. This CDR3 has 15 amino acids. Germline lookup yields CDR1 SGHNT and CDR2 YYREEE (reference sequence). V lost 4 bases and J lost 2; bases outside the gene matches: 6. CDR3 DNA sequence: TGTGCCAGCAGCCCAGAGCTAGCGGCCTACAATGAGCAGTTCTTC. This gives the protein CASSPELAAYNEQFF. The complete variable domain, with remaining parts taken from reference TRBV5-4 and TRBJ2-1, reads ETGVTQSPTHLIKTRGQQVTLRCSSQSGHNTVSWYQQALGQGPQFIFQYYREEENGRGNFPPRFSGLQFPNYSSELNVNALELDDSALYLCASSPELAAYNEQFFGPGTRLTVL.

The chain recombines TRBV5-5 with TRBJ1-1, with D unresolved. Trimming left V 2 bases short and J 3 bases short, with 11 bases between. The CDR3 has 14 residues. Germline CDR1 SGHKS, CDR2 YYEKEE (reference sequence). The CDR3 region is CASSFGLLYTEAFF. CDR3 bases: TGTGCCAGCAGCTTTGGCCTTTTATACACTGAAGCTTTCTTT. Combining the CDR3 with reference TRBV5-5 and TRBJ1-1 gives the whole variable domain DAGVTQSPTHLIKTRGQQVTLRCSPISGHKSVSWYQQVLGQGPQFIFQYYEKEERGRGNFPDRFSARQFPNYSSELNVNALLLGDSALYLCASSFGLLYTEAFFGQGTRLTVV.

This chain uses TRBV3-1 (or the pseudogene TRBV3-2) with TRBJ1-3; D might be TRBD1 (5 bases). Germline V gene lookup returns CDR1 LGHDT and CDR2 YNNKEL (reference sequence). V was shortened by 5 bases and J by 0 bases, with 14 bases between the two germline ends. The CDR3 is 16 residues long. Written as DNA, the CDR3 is TGTGCCAGCAGCTCCCCCCTACAGGCCTCTGGAAACACCATATATTTT. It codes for CASSSPLQASGNTIYF.

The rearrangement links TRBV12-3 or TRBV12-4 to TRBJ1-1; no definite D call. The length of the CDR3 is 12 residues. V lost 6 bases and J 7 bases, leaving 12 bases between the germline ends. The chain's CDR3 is CASRSTHLEAFF. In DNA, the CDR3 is TGTGCCAGCAGATCCACTCACCTTGAAGCTTTCTTT.

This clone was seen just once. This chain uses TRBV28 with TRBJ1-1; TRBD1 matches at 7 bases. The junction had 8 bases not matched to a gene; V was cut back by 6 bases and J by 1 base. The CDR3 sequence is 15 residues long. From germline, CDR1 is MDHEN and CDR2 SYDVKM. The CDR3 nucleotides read TGTGCCAGCAGCAACCGGGGACAGCCGAACACTGAAGCTTTCTTT. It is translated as CASSNRGQPNTEAFF.

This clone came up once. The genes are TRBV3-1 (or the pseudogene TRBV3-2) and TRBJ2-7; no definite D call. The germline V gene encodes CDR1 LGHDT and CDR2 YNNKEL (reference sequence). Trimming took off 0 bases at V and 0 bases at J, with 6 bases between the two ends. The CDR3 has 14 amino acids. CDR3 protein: CASSQEFNSYEQYF. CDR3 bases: TGTGCCAGCAGCCAAGAGTTCAACTCCTACGAGCAGTACTTC.

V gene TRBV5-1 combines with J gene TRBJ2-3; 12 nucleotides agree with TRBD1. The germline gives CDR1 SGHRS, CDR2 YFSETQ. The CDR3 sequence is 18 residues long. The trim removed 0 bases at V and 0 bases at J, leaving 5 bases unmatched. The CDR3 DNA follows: TGCGCCAGCAGCTTGGAGGGACAGGGGGCGAGGAGCACAGATACGCAGTATTTT. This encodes CASSLEGQGARSTDTQYF.

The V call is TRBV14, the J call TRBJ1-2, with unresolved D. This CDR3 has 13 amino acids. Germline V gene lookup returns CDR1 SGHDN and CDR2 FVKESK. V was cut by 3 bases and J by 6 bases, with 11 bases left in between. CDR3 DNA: TGTGCCAGCAGCCAGGCGGTTTGGGATGGCTACACCTTC. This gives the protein CASSQAVWDGYTF.

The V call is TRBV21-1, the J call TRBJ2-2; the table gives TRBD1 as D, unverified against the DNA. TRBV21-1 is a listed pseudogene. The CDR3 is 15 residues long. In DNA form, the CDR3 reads TGTGCCAGCAGCACAAGGACAGGGGAGGCCGGGGAGCTGTTTTTT. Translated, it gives CASSTRTGEAGELFF.

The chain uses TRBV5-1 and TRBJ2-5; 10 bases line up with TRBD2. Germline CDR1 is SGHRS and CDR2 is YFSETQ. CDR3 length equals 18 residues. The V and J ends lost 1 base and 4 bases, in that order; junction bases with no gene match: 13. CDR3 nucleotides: TGCGCCAGCAGCTTGAGGGTCGGGGCTAGCGGGAGTAGAGAGACCCAGTACTTC. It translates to CASSLRVGASGSRETQYF.

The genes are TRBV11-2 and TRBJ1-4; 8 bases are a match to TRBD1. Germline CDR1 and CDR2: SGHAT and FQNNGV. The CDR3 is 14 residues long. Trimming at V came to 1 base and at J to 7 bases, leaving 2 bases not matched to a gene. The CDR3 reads CASSLGTGSEKLFF. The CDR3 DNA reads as TGTGCCAGCAGCTTAGGGACAGGGAGTGAAAAACTGTTTTTT.

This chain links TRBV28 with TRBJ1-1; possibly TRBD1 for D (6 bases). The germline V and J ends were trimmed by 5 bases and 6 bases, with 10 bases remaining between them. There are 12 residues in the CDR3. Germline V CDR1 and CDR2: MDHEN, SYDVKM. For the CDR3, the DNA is TGTGCCAGCAGTAACAGGGTCGCTGAAGCTTTCTTT. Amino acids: CASSNRVAEAFF.

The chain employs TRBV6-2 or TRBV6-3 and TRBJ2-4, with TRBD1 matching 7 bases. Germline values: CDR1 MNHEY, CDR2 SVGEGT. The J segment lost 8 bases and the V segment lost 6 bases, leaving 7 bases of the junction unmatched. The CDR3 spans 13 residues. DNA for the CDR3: TGTGCCAGCAGCACAGGGGTAGCGTACATTCAGTACTTC. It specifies CASSTGVAYIQYF.

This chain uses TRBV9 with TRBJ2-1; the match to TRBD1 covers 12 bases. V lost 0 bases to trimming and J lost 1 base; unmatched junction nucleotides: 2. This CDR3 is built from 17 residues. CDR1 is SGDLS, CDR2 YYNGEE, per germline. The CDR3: CASSVGGQGASYNEQFF. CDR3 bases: TGTGCCAGCAGCGTAGGGGGACAGGGGGCTTCCTACAATGAGCAGTTCTTC.

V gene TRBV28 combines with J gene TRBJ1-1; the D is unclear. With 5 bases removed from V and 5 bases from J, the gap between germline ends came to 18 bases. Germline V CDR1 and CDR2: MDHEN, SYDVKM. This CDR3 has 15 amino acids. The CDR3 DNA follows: TGTGCCAGCAGTGGGCAGCGGGAAGGAGGAACTGAAGCTTTCTTT. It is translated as CASSGQREGGTEAFF.

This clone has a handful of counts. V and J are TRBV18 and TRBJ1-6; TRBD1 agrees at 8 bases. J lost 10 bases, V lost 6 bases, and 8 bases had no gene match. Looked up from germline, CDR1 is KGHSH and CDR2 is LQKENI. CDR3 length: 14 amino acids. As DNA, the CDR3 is TGTGCCAGCTCTCAAAGCAGGGGGCGATCACCCCTCCACTTT. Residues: CASSQSRGRSPLHF.

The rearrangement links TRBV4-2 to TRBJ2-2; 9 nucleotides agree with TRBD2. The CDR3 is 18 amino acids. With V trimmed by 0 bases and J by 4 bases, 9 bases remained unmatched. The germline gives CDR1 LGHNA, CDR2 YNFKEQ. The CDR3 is CASSQDGAGGPGTGELFF. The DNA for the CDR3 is TGTGCCAGCAGCCAAGATGGCGCGGGAGGGCCGGGCACCGGGGAGCTGTTTTTT.

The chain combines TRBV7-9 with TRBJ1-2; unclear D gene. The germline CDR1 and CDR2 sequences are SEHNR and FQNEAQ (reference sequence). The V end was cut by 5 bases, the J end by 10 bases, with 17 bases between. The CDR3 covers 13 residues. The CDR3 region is CASSPDTGLDYTF. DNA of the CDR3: TGTGCCAGCAGCCCCGACACCGGATTGGACTACACCTTC.

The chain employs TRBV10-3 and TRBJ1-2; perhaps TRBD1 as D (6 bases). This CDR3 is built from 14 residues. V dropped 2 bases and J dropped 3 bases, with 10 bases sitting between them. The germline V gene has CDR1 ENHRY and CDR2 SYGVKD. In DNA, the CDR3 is TGTGCCATCAGTGAGGGACAGTGGGACTATGGCTACACCTTC. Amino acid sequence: CAISEGQWDYGYTF.